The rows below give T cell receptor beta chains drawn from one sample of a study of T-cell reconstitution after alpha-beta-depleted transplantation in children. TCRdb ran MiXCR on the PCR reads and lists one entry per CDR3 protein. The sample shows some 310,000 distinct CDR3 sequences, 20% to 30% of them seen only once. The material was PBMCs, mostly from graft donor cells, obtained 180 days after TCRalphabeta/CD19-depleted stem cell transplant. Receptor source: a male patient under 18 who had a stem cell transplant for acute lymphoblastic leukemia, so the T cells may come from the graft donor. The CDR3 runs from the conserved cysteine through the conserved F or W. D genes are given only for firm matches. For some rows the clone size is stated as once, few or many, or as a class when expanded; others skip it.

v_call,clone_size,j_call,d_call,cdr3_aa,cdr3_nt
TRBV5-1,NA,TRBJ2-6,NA,CASSSPGRVSGANVLTF,TGCGCCAGCAGCTCGCCCGGACGCGTCTCTGGGGCCAACGTCCTGACTTTC
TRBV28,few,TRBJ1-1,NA,CASLTLNTEAFF,TGTGCCAGCCTGACCTTGAACACTGAAGCTTTCTTT
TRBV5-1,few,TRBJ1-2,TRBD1,CASSLRMAGGRWGYTF,TGCGCCAGCAGCTTACGAATGGCAGGGGGCCGATGGGGCTACACCTTC
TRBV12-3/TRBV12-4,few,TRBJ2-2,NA,CASSFVRSSGELFF,TGTGCCAGCAGTTTCGTACGGTCTTCCGGGGAGCTGTTTTTT
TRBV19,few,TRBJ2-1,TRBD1,CATSPGQLNEQFF,TGTGCCACTTCACCGGGACAGCTCAATGAGCAGTTCTTC
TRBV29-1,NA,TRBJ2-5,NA,CSAHRSGGAETQYF,TGCAGCGCCCACAGATCGGGGGGCGCGGAGACCCAGTACTTC
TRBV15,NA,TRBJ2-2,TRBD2,CATSRPDSGVAGPMNTGELFF,TGTGCCACCAGCAGACCTGACAGTGGGGTAGCGGGACCCATGAACACCGGGGAGCTGTTTTTT
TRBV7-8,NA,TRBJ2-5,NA,CASSSPGSLEETQYF,TGTGCCAGCAGTTCGCCCGGGTCTTTGGAAGAGACCCAGTACTTC
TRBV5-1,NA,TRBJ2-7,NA,CASSLGMGLGSGSYEQYF,TGCGCCAGCAGCTTGGGGATGGGGCTGGGTAGCGGCTCCTACGAGCAGTACTTC
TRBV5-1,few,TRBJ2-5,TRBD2,CASSLSSGEETQYF,TGCGCCAGCAGCTTGTCTAGCGGGGAAGAGACCCAGTACTTC
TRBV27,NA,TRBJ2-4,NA,CASRASRRAKNIQYF,TGTGCCAGCAGAGCCTCACGAAGGGCCAAAAACATTCAGTACTTC
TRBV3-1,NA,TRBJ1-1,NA,CASSQSVTEAFF,TGTGCCAGCAGCCAATCGGTGACTGAAGCTTTCTTT
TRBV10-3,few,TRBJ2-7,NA,CAISESGLPRAFNEQYF,TGTGCCATCAGTGAGTCCGGGCTCCCCAGGGCCTTCAACGAGCAGTACTTC
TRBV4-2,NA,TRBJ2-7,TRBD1,CASSSRDRSSEQYF,TGTGCCAGCAGCAGCCGGGACAGGTCGAGCGAGCAGTACTTC
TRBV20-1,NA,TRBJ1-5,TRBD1,CSARIPGGNNQPQHF,TGCAGTGCTAGAATTCCAGGGGGCAACAATCAGCCCCAGCATTTT
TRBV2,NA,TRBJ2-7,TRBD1,CASRRGPYEQYF,TGTGCCAGCAGAAGGGGGCCCTACGAGCAGTACTTC
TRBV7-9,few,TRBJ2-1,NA,CASSSPPASAYNEQFF,TGTGCCAGCAGCTCCCCCCCGGCTAGCGCCTACAATGAGCAGTTCTTC
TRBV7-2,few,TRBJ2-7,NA,CASSPPWTRSSYEQYF,TGTGCCAGCAGTCCCCCTTGGACACGCAGCTCCTACGAGCAGTACTTC
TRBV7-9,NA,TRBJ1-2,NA,CASSLPPLTF,TGTGCCAGCAGCTTACCACCGCTAACCTTC
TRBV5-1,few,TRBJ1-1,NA,CASSLGPQNTEAFF,TGCGCCAGCAGCTTGGGCCCTCAGAACACTGAAGCTTTCTTT
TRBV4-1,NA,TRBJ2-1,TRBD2,CASSSPGLASYNEQFF,TGCGCCAGCAGCTCACCGGGACTAGCCTCCTACAATGAGCAGTTCTTC
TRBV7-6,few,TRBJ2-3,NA,CASSPASYTDTQYF,TGTGCCAGCAGCCCCGCGTCTTACACAGATACGCAGTATTTT
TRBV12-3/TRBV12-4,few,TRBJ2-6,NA,CASSSYGQISGANVLTF,TGTGCCAGCAGCTCCTACGGACAGATCTCTGGGGCCAACGTCCTGACTTTC
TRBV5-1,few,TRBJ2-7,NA,CASSFSGAPYEQYF,TGCGCCAGCAGCTTTTCAGGGGCCCCTTACGAGCAGTACTTC
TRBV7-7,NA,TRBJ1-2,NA,CASSSQGRNYGYTF,TGTGCCAGCAGCTCACAGGGTCGTAACTATGGCTACACCTTC
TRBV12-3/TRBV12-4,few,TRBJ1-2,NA,CASSLSAYYGYTF,TGTGCCAGCAGTTTATCAGCCTACTATGGCTACACCTTC
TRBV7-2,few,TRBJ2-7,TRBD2,CASSLAGTSGRIAEQYF,TGTGCCAGCAGCTTAGCGGGGACTAGCGGGAGAATTGCCGAGCAGTACTTC
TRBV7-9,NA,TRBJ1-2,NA,CASSLGGGESGYTF,TGTGCCAGCAGCTTAGGAGGGGGTGAGAGTGGCTACACCTTC
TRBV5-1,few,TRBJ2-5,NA,CASSGGRTQETQYF,TGCGCCAGCAGCGGGGGACGTACCCAAGAGACCCAGTACTTC
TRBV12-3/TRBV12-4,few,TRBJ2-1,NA,CASSFAQGSYNEQFF,TGTGCCAGCAGTTTCGCCCAGGGCTCCTACAATGAGCAGTTCTTC
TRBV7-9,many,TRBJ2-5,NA,CASSLGPEETQYF,TGTGCCAGCAGCTTAGGTCCTGAAGAGACCCAGTACTTC
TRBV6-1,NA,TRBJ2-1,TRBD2,CASSLGLAGVNNEQFF,TGTGCCAGCAGCCTAGGACTAGCGGGAGTAAACAATGAGCAGTTCTTC
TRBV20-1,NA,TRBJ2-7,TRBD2,CSATGTSRYEQYF,TGCAGTGCTACGGGGACTAGTCGGTACGAGCAGTACTTC
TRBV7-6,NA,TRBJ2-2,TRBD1,CASNLHRDRVTGELFF,TGTGCCAGCAACCTACACCGGGACAGGGTTACCGGGGAGCTGTTTTTT
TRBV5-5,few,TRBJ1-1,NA,CASSFRHSDTEAFF,TGTGCCAGCAGCTTCCGTCATTCTGACACTGAAGCTTTCTTT
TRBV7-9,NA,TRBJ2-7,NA,CASSLHEQYF,TGTGCCAGCAGCTTGCACGAGCAGTACTTC
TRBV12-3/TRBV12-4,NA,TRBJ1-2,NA,CASSGGLLLGYGYTF,TGTGCCAGCAGTGGAGGTCTTCTCCTTGGCTATGGCTACACCTTC
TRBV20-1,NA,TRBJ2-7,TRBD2,CSASPRFPGLSSREQYF,TGCAGTGCTAGCCCCCGTTTCCCGGGACTAAGTTCTCGCGAGCAGTACTTC
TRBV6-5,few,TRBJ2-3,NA,CASSYSWVPDTQYF,TGTGCCAGCAGTTACTCTTGGGTCCCGGATACGCAGTATTTT
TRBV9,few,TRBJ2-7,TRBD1,CASSVAGTALYYEQYF,TGTGCCAGCAGCGTAGCAGGGACAGCCCTTTACTACGAGCAGTACTTC
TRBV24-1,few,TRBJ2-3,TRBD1,CATSASGQRTTDTQYF,TGTGCCACCAGTGCCTCGGGACAGAGAACCACAGATACGCAGTATTTT
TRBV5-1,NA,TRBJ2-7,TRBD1,CASSWTGGTYEQYF,TGCGCCAGCAGCTGGACAGGGGGCACCTACGAGCAGTACTTC
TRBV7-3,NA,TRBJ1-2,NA,CASSPRTRSNYGYTF,TGTGCCAGCAGCCCCCGGACGCGTTCTAACTATGGCTACACCTTC
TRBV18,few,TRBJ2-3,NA,CASSPPNGAKEDTQYF,TGTGCCAGCTCACCACCGAATGGGGCGAAGGAAGATACGCAGTATTTT
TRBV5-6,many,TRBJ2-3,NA,CASSSGIPEDTQYF,TGTGCCAGCAGCTCCGGAATACCGGAAGATACGCAGTATTTT
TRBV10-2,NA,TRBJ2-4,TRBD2,CASMGGGRALRGNIQYF,TGCGCCAGCATGGGCGGCGGGAGGGCCCTCCGTGGAAACATTCAGTACTTC
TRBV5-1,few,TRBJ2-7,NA,CASSLVQGGLKDYEQYF,TGCGCCAGCAGCTTGGTACAGGGGGGGCTTAAAGACTACGAGCAGTACTTC
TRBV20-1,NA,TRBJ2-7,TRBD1,CSANPGTGNFYEQYF,TGCAGTGCTAACCCCGGGACAGGCAATTTCTACGAGCAGTACTTC
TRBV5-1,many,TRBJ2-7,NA,CASSLEGVAYEQYF,TGCGCCAGCAGCTTGGAGGGAGTGGCCTACGAGCAGTACTTC
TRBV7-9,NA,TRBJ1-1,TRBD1,CASSLGGGAGSEAFF,TGTGCCAGCAGCTTAGGAGGGGGCGCGGGGTCTGAAGCTTTCTTT
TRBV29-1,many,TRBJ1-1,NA,CSTPGAREAFF,TGCAGCACCCCGGGGGCCCGCGAAGCTTTCTTT
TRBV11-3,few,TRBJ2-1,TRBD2,CASSPSGRGVNEQFF,TGTGCCAGCAGCCCTAGCGGGAGAGGAGTCAATGAGCAGTTCTTC
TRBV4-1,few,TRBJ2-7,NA,CASSHKTGSYEQYF,TGCGCCAGCAGCCACAAGACAGGTAGCTACGAGCAGTACTTC
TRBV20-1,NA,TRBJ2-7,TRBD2,CSAPIAGNSYEQYF,TGCAGTGCGCCCATAGCGGGCAACTCCTACGAGCAGTACTTC
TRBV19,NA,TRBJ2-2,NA,CASIAGVFNTGELFF,TGTGCCAGTATTGCAGGGGTCTTCAACACCGGGGAGCTGTTTTTT
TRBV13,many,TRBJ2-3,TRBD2,CASSSGTSGGASTDTQYF,TGTGCCAGCAGCTCCGGGACTAGCGGGGGGGCGAGCACAGATACGCAGTATTTT
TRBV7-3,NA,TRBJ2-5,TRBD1,CASSLFTGAGETQYF,TGTGCCAGCAGCTTATTTACAGGGGCGGGCGAGACCCAGTACTTC